Below, 5 T cell receptor beta chains from the same sample are listed, as sequenced in a study of blood T cell repertoires in COVID-19. Method: immunoSEQ multiplex PCR; TCRdb's copy keeps in-frame clones and lacks some. The sample shows roughly 230,000 clones, 84% of them seen only once. Sequencing was performed on peripheral blood. The receptors derive from a man aged 45-65 years with active or convalescent COVID-19.

The chain carries TRBV11-2 and TRBJ2-5; maybe TRBD2 (6 bases). V was trimmed by 1 base and J by 0 bases, leaving 15 bases between them. There are 17 residues in the CDR3. Germline-derived CDR1 and CDR2 are SGHAT and FQNNGV. The CDR3 spells CASSLGGAGFYQETQYF. CDR3 bases: TGTGCCAGCAGCTTAGGGGGTGCGGGGTTTTACCAAGAGACCCAGTACTTC.

The J gene is TRBJ2-6, the V gene TRBV7-3; D unclear. The V gene's germline CDR1 is SGHTA and CDR2 FQGTGA. The V end was cut by 5 bases, the J end by 1 base, with 6 bases between. The CDR3 spans 14 residues. The CDR3 is CASSPGSGANVLTF. CDR3 DNA: TGTGCCAGCAGCCCCGGGTCTGGGGCCAACGTCCTGACTTTC.

The rearrangement uses TRBV19 and TRBJ2-3; TRBD1 matches at 8 bases. The CDR3 contains 15 residues. Germline V gene data show CDR1 as LNHDA and CDR2 as SQIVND (reference sequence). V dropped 3 bases and J dropped 4; count of bases not matched to a gene: 6. The CDR3 DNA reads as TGTGCCAGTAGTATCGGCAACAGGGGGGCAGATACGCAGTATTTT. This gives the protein CASSIGNRGADTQYF.

The table lists this clone with a count of one. The chain uses TRBV5-1 and TRBJ1-2, with D perhaps matching TRBD1 (5 bases). V shed 4 bases and J shed 5 bases, with 18 bases lying between them. CDR1 and CDR2 (germline): SGHRS, YFSETQ. CDR3 size: 15 residues. The CDR3 nucleotides read TGCGCCAGCAGCCCGCGGGGGTACGGGGGGTATGGCTACACCTTC. This sequence encodes CASSPRGYGGYGYTF.

The chain uses TRBV5-1 and TRBJ1-2; 10 bases fit TRBD1. V shed 3 bases, J shed 3 bases, and the junction held 2 bases outside the gene matches. The germline V gene has CDR1 SGHRS and CDR2 YFSETQ. The CDR3 contains 14 residues. The CDR3 DNA follows: TGCGCCAGCAGCTCGGGACAGGGGTACTATGGCTACACCTTC. Amino acid sequence: CASSSGQGYYGYTF.